This T cell receptor (beta chain) was captured by sequencing in a study of regulatory T cells in long-lasting Graves disease. Looking at the study overall: Graves' patients, diagnosed recently, had received antithyroid drugs under 3 months.

To make TCR beta libraries, researchers used iRepertoire HTBI primers and Arm-PCR of CDR3 regions. MiXCR was run by TCRdb on the multiplex PCR reads, yielding one entry per CDR3 protein. The data show about 370,000 distinct CDR3 sequences, roughly a sixth seen once. Time point indicated: newly diagnosed GD, antithyroid drugs for less than 3 months. Scientists built the TCR library using RNA that was extracted from PBMCs. The V gene's germline CDR1 is GTSNPN and CDR2 SVGIG (reference sequence). This CDR3 spans 14 amino acids. Unmatched junction bases numbered 10, after V lost 6 bases and J lost 6 bases. This clonotype has ten or more counts.

Sequenced material: peripheral blood mononuclear cells (PBMCs), taken at new diagnosis, from a patient treated with antithyroid drugs. The chain couples TRBV30 to TRBJ2-1, with 8 bases matching TRBD2. The source is a female donor with Graves disease. CDR3 nucleotide sequence: TGTGCCTGTCACGCGGGGGGCACTTTCAATGAGCAGTTCTTC. Amino acids: CACHAGGTFNEQFF.